Listed below are T cell receptor beta chains from one sample, sequenced in a study of blood T cell repertoires in COVID-19. The assay was immunoSEQ multiplex PCR, and TCRdb's table has in-frame clones only and misses some. The table shows under 350,000 clones, with 85% occurring only once. The sample was peripheral blood. These receptors were taken from a human donor in a cohort sampled during active COVID-19. CDR3s include the opening cysteine and the closing phenylalanine or tryptophan. Fields, in order: D gene, J gene, V gene, clone size, CDR3 length, CDR3 DNA, CDR3 protein. D genes are given only for firm matches. Size is omitted from some rows. Given values are once, few, many or a class for expanded clones.

- TRBJ2-7 TRBV10-1 few 12 TGCGCCAGCAGTGAGCCCGGGTACGAGCAGTACTTC CASSEPGYEQYF
TRBD2 TRBJ2-5 TRBV7-2 - 17 TGTGCCAGCAGTAAAACCGGGACTAGCGGGACTCCGGAGACCCAGTACTTC CASSKTGTSGTPETQYF
TRBD1 TRBJ2-7 TRBV10-3 - 13 TGTGCCAGCGGACAGGAGAGCGCCTACGAGCAGTACTTC CASGQESAYEQYF
- TRBJ2-1 TRBV5-4 few 16 TGTGCCAGCAGCTTGGGATCAGGACAGCTCTACAATGAGCAGTTCTTC CASSLGSGQLYNEQFF
TRBD1 TRBJ2-3 TRBV5-1 - 14 TGCGCCAGCAGCGTCGACAACCCACAGGGGGCGCAGTATTTT CASSVDNPQGAQYF
- TRBJ2-5 TRBV29-1 few 13 TGCAGCGTTGAGGTACAATTCGGGGAGACCCAGTACTTC CSVEVQFGETQYF
TRBD2 TRBJ2-2 TRBV7-2 - 18 TGTGCCAGCAGCCTACGACTGAGCGGGAGTTTTCTGACCGGGGAGCTGTTTTTT CASSLRLSGSFLTGELFF
- TRBJ1-5 TRBV28 few 13 TGTGCCAGCAGTCTTCCCAGGGTTCAGCCCCAGCATTTT CASSLPRVQPQHF
- TRBJ1-1 TRBV2 - 12 TGTGCCAGCAGGCGGGGGGAATTTAGAGCTTTCTTT CASRRGEFRAFF
- TRBJ2-7 TRBV5-4 - 14 TGTGCCAGCTCTAGGGGGGGCGCAGCCTTTGAGCAGTACTTC CASSRGGAAFEQYF
- TRBJ2-1 TRBV18 - 14 TGTGCCAGCACTCTCTACGACTCCTACAATGAGCAGTTCTTC CASTLYDSYNEQFF
- TRBJ1-1 TRBV4-2 - 14 TGTGCCAGCAGCCAAGCCTCCAGGGGAGCTGAAGCTTTCTTT CASSQASRGAEAFF
TRBD1 TRBJ1-2 TRBV7-2 - 16 TGTGCCAGCAGCTTAGGCGGGACAGAGGCTAACTATGGCTACACCTTC CASSLGGTEANYGYTF
TRBD2 TRBJ2-1 TRBV2 - 16 TGTGCCAGCAGACTTACGAGCGGGGCGACCTACAATGAGCAGTTCTTC CASRLTSGATYNEQFF
- TRBJ2-7 TRBV18 - 16 TGTGCCAGCTCACCACTGCGAGGGGGGGGGCAATACGAGCAGTACTTC CASSPLRGGGQYEQYF
TRBD1 TRBJ1-4 TRBV18 - 19 TGTGCCAGCTCACCTCTTGGGTGGACAGGGCAAGCAACTAATGAAAAACTGTTTTTT CASSPLGWTGQATNEKLFF
TRBD2 TRBJ2-3 TRBV5-1 - 15 TGCGCCAGCAGCTTACTAGCGGGAGCTGGAGATACGCAGTATTTT CASSLLAGAGDTQYF
TRBD1 TRBJ2-7 TRBV12-3/TRBV12-4 - 13 TGTGCCAGCAGTGCGCAGGGGGCAGGAGAGCAGTACTTC CASSAQGAGEQYF
TRBD2 TRBJ2-1 TRBV7-9 - 15 TGTGCCAGCAGCCCCGGCGGGAGCGCTTACAATGAGCAGTTCTTC CASSPGGSAYNEQFF
- TRBJ1-4 TRBV24-1 - 16 TGTGCCACCAGAATCAAGCTCGGTGGGAGTCCCGAAAAACTGTTTTTT CATRIKLGGSPEKLFF
TRBD2 TRBJ2-1 TRBV5-6 - 16 TGTGCCAGCAGCTTGGAGGGGGGGACTAGCGGGAGCGAGCAGTTCTTC CASSLEGGTSGSEQFF
TRBD2 TRBJ2-7 TRBV28 - 11 TGTGCGTCGGGGGGGTTCTACGAGCAGTACTTC CASGGFYEQYF
TRBD1 TRBJ1-2 TRBV6-5 few 13 TGTGCCAGCAGTCGGGACAGGATCTATGGCTACACCTTC CASSRDRIYGYTF
- TRBJ2-7 TRBV5-1 - 13 TGCGCCAGCAGCTTGGGCAGCGGCTACGAGCAGTACTTC CASSLGSGYEQYF
TRBD2 TRBJ2-1 TRBV27 once 16 TGTGCCAGCAGTTCCTCACTAGCGGGAGTTTTTAATGAGCAGTTCTTC CASSSSLAGVFNEQFF
- TRBJ1-3 TRBV18 - 16 TGTGCCAGCTCACTCACGGGGGTCCTCTCTGGAAACACCATATATTTT CASSLTGVLSGNTIYF
TRBD2 TRBJ2-3 TRBV7-3 - 13 TGTGCCAGCAGCTTAAGTCCTAGCGGGAGCCCGTATTTT CASSLSPSGSPYF
- TRBJ2-3 TRBV5-4 - 12 TGTGCCAGCAGCCCTAGCACAGATACGCAGTATTTT CASSPSTDTQYF